This is a list of T cell receptor beta chains from one sample in a study of cytomegalovirus exposure and HLA in healthy donors. Generated by immunoSEQ multiplex PCR, the TCRdb table keeps only in-frame clones and is missing some. The data hold about 120,000 clones, with 81% observed a single time. The specimen sequenced was PBMCs. The receptors were gathered from a man aged 18-30 years in good health and CMV-seropositive. Both conserved end residues are part of each CDR3. The D gene is left open where the match is weak. A clone size is listed for some rows: how often the clone was seen (once, few, many), or a class if it is expanded.

clone size	V gene	D gene	J gene	CDR3 DNA	CDR3 protein
-	TRBV5-1	-	TRBJ2-6	TGCGCCAGCAGCTTGGCAACTGGGGCCAACGTCCTGACTTTC	CASSLATGANVLTF
-	TRBV5-6	TRBD1	TRBJ1-2	TGTGCCAGCAGTCCGGGACAGACCTATGGCTACACCTTC	CASSPGQTYGYTF
once	TRBV4-2	TRBD1	TRBJ1-2	TGTGCCAGCAGCCAAGGGGACAGGGTGATCGGCTACACCTTC	CASSQGDRVIGYTF
-	TRBV5-5	-	TRBJ2-2	TGTGCCAGCAGCTTGTATACGGGTCTGACCGGGGAGCTATTTTTT	CASSLYTGLTGELFF
few	TRBV25-1	-	TRBJ2-7	TGTGCCAGTATGGACAGAAACTACGAGCAGTACTTC	CASMDRNYEQYF
once	TRBV6-6	-	TRBJ1-5	TGTGCCAGCAGTTACTCGGCGGGCGCGGGCAATCAGCCCCAGCATTTT	CASSYSAGAGNQPQHF
-	TRBV4-3	-	TRBJ2-7	TGCGCCAGCAGCCAAGTACCCGGTAGCGGCTACGAGCAGTACTTC	CASSQVPGSGYEQYF
-	TRBV2	-	TRBJ2-7	TGTGCCAGCAGTGATAGGGGGACAAAGTACTTC	CASSDRGTKYF
-	TRBV9	TRBD1	TRBJ2-2	TGTGCCAGCAGCGTCACAGGGGGCTCCAAAACCGGGGAGCTGTTTTTT	CASSVTGGSKTGELFF
-	TRBV5-4	TRBD1	TRBJ2-3	TGTGCCAGCAGCTTGGGCAGGGGGCGCACAGATACGCAGTATTTT	CASSLGRGRTDTQYF
once	TRBV6-5	-	TRBJ1-6	TGTGCCAGCAAACACCAGGAATATAATTCACCCCTCCACTTT	CASKHQEYNSPLHF
-	TRBV5-1	TRBD1	TRBJ2-1	TGCGCCAGCAGCTGGGACAGGGATGGCTACAATGAGCAGTTCTTC	CASSWDRDGYNEQFF
-	TRBV6-5	TRBD1	TRBJ1-6	TGTGCCAGCAGCGGACAGGGGAATTCACCCCTCCACTTT	CASSGQGNSPLHF
once	TRBV6-1	-	TRBJ1-2	TGTGCCAGCAGCGTGATGTCAGGGACTAACTATGGCTACACCTTC	CASSVMSGTNYGYTF
-	TRBV4-3	-	TRBJ1-1	TGCGCCAGCAGCCAAGAAGCAGGTGGAGGCACTGAAGCTTTCTTT	CASSQEAGGGTEAFF
-	TRBV4-2	-	TRBJ1-1	TGTGCCAGCAGCCCCCTGTTTGAGGGTCGAATTAACACTGAAGCTTTCTTT	CASSPLFEGRINTEAFF
-	TRBV19	-	TRBJ2-2	TGTGCCAGTCGGGTCAGCTCGTCCGCGAACACCGGGGAGCTGTTTTTT	CASRVSSSANTGELFF
-	TRBV27	TRBD1	TRBJ1-1	TGTGCCAGCAGCCGACAGGGTGGACCGAGTCTGAGAACTGAAGCTTTCTTT	CASSRQGGPSLRTEAFF
-	TRBV5-1	TRBD1	TRBJ2-1	TGCGCCAGCAGTCGTAATCCGGGACAGGGAACCAATGAGCAGTTCTTC	CASSRNPGQGTNEQFF
-	TRBV5-1	TRBD1	TRBJ1-1	TGCGCCAGCAGCTTGACAGGGGGTTTCACTGAAGCTTTCTTT	CASSLTGGFTEAFF
-	TRBV6-1	-	TRBJ1-1	TGTGCCAGCATGGACAGCTATGGGGACACTGAAGCTTTCTTT	CASMDSYGDTEAFF